This TCR beta chain appears in the sequencing data of a study of T cell changes during pregnancy in multiple sclerosis (dated by TCRdb to between 2017 and 2020). About the full investigation: Changes in the T cell repertoire over the course of pregnancy were examined in this study in women with multiple sclerosis.

Via the germline V gene, CDR1 is SGHRS and CDR2 YFSETQ. The trim is 4 bases for V and 2 bases for J, with a gap of 9 bases between the germline ends. The CDR3 sequence holds 14 residues, the cysteine and phenylalanine included. Only CDR3 DNA is held: 42 bases, read in frame from base 1. Libraries were made using the immunoSEQ multiplex PCR assay. TCRdb stores this immuneACCESS table with in-frame sequences only. Part of the clones is absent; in the studies checked, under half of the shortfall reflects unresolved V genes, and no reason is known for the rest. The sample includes over 65,000 clones, with about 89% observed a single time. Over 0.65% of the sample belongs to the ten largest clones. As concerns this clone: The target of this receptor is not known. It has no much larger one-base neighbor in the sample; base qualities were not kept.

The sequences come from peripheral blood, collected in the second trimester of pregnancy. This receptor chain uses TRBV5-1 and TRBJ1-4, with the D gene too uncertain to name. The clonotype was recovered from a female donor with multiple sclerosis, enrolled in a pregnancy study. The nucleotide sequence reads TGCGCCAGCAGCCGAGGGCAGACTAATGAAAAACTGTTTTTT. It encodes CASSRGQTNEKLFF.